These T cell receptor beta chains were read from a single sample in a study of shared clonotypes between healthy human individuals. Clones were sequenced by immunoSEQ multiplex PCR, and TCRdb holds only the in-frame ones, with some missing. Of some 510,000 clones in the sample, approximately 85% were seen once. Sequencing input: PBMCs. The receptors originated from a woman in her thirties or forties in good health. Some clones in this sample may be carry-over from other donors' samples. The CDR3 runs from the conserved cysteine through the conserved F or W. The order of the fields is D gene, clone size, V gene, J gene, CDR3 length, CDR3 protein, CDR3 DNA. The D gene is left open where the match is weak. The size field is filled for only some rows; it gives once, few, many or a size class.

TRBD2	.	TRBV7-2	TRBJ2-1	17	CASSLRTSGSFYNEQFF	TGTGCCAGCAGCTTGAGGACTAGCGGGAGTTTCTACAATGAGCAGTTCTTC
.	.	TRBV7-3	TRBJ2-2	17	CASSPWGNIRGTGELFF	TGTGCCAGCAGCCCCTGGGGGAATATAAGGGGGACCGGGGAGCTGTTTTTT
TRBD1	.	TRBV6-1	TRBJ1-4	16	CASSDRTGGIGEKLFF	TGTGCCAGCAGTGATAGGACAGGGGGCATAGGTGAAAAACTGTTTTTT
.	.	TRBV6-5	TRBJ2-2	14	CASRPGPITGELFF	TGTGCCAGCAGACCCGGGCCAATCACCGGGGAGCTGTTTTTT
TRBD2	few	TRBV7-6	TRBJ2-5	18	CASSLGLLAAKAIETQYF	TGTGCCAGCAGCTTAGGACTTCTAGCGGCCAAGGCGATTGAGACCCAGTACTTC
.	.	TRBV28	TRBJ1-2	14	CASSLPEITYGYTF	TGTGCCAGCAGTTTGCCAGAGATAACTTATGGCTACACCTTC
TRBD1	.	TRBV6-1	TRBJ2-7	14	CASIGDRGGDEQYF	TGTGCCAGCATTGGGGACAGGGGAGGCGACGAGCAGTACTTC
TRBD1	.	TRBV18	TRBJ2-7	15	CASSPPSRTGGEQYF	TGTGCCAGCTCACCCCCTTCCCGGACAGGGGGCGAGCAGTACTTC
.	.	TRBV6-5	TRBJ2-7	13	CASSYEEKYEQYF	TGTGCCAGCAGTTATGAGGAAAAGTACGAGCAGTACTTC
TRBD1	few	TRBV7-9	TRBJ1-1	15	CASRRGQGANTEAFF	TGTGCCAGCAGGAGGGGACAGGGGGCGAACACTGAAGCTTTCTTT
.	.	TRBV5-5	TRBJ2-7	16	CASSSSYRAEPYEQYF	TGTGCCAGCAGCTCTTCCTACCGGGCCGAACCCTACGAGCAGTACTTC
TRBD1	once	TRBV7-2	TRBJ1-4	15	CASSSPTGASEKLFF	TGTGCCAGCAGCTCACCGACAGGGGCTAGTGAAAAACTGTTTTTT
TRBD1	.	TRBV15	TRBJ2-1	15	CATSFGTGDYNEQFF	TGTGCCACCAGCTTTGGGACAGGGGATTACAATGAGCAGTTCTTC
.	few	TRBV5-1	TRBJ2-3	14	CASRGGTSTDTQYF	TGCGCCAGCAGGGGTGGGACTAGCACAGATACGCAGTATTTT
TRBD2	.	TRBV5-4	TRBJ2-1	16	CASSLGGAGGPQVQFF	TGTGCCAGCAGCCTCGGGGGAGCGGGAGGGCCTCAAGTTCAGTTCTTC
.	.	TRBV5-4	TRBJ2-7	14	CASSFASSSYEQYF	TGTGCCAGCAGCTTCGCGTCGAGCTCCTACGAGCAGTACTTC
.	.	TRBV4-1	TRBJ2-4	14	CASSPRTSGDIQYF	TGCGCCAGCAGCCCCCGGACAAGTGGGGACATTCAGTACTTC
TRBD1	.	TRBV5-1	TRBJ2-7	17	CASSLASGGTGAYEQYF	TGCGCCAGCAGCTTGGCCTCGGGCGGGACAGGGGCCTACGAGCAGTACTTC
TRBD1	.	TRBV5-1	TRBJ2-7	15	CASSSGGTGIHEQYF	TGCGCCAGCAGCTCTGGTGGGACAGGGATCCACGAGCAGTACTTC
.	.	TRBV19	TRBJ2-7	11	CARRNTYEQYF	TGTGCCAGACGGAATACCTACGAGCAGTACTTC
TRBD1	.	TRBV2	TRBJ2-2	14	CASSRDRNTGELFF	TGTGCCAGCAGTCGGGACAGAAACACCGGGGAGCTGTTTTTT
.	.	TRBV9	TRBJ2-7	14	CASSVDAASYEQYF	TGTGCCAGCAGCGTAGACGCAGCTTCCTACGAGCAGTACTTC
.	.	TRBV18	TRBJ2-7	15	CASSPPSGPSYEQYF	TGTGCCAGCTCACCACCCTCTGGGCCCAGCTACGAGCAGTACTTC
TRBD1	.	TRBV6-1	TRBJ2-7	13	CASKGTGAYEQYF	TGTGCCAGCAAAGGGACAGGGGCCTACGAGCAGTACTTC
TRBD1	.	TRBV11-2	TRBJ1-4	15	CASSAQDRGREKLFF	TGTGCCAGCAGCGCGCAGGACAGGGGGCGGGAAAAACTGTTTTTT
.	.	TRBV15	TRBJ2-6	15	CATSRGGSGANVLTF	TGTGCCACCAGCAGAGGGGGCTCTGGGGCCAACGTCCTGACTTTC
.	.	TRBV27	TRBJ2-5	15	CASSLSGTYQETQYF	TGTGCCAGCAGTTTATCCGGGACCTACCAAGAGACCCAGTACTTC
TRBD2	.	TRBV11-2	TRBJ2-1	15	CASSLTQRDVHEQFF	TGTGCCAGCAGCTTAACCCAGCGGGACGTACATGAGCAGTTCTTC
.	.	TRBV5-1	TRBJ2-2	15	CASSDSQVNTGELFF	TGCGCCAGCAGCGATAGTCAGGTCAACACCGGGGAGCTGTTTTTT
TRBD2	few	TRBV7-2	TRBJ2-7	15	CASSQKTSGSWEQYF	TGTGCCAGCAGCCAAAAAACTAGCGGGAGTTGGGAGCAGTACTTC
.	.	TRBV30	TRBJ2-5	11	CAWSGAKTQYF	TGTGCCTGGAGCGGGGCAAAGACCCAGTACTTC
.	.	TRBV7-6	TRBJ2-2	14	CASSLALNTGELFF	TGTGCCAGCAGCTTAGCCTTGAACACCGGGGAGCTGTTTTTT
TRBD2	.	TRBV7-9	TRBJ2-2	19	CASSLGVWTSGRAAGELFF	TGTGCCAGCAGCTTAGGCGTGTGGACTAGCGGGAGGGCTGCCGGGGAGCTGTTTTTT
TRBD2	.	TRBV5-1	TRBJ2-3	16	CASSDGTSGTIDTQYF	TGCGCCAGCAGCGACGGGACTAGCGGGACTATAGATACGCAGTATTTT
TRBD2	.	TRBV18	TRBJ2-2	17	CASSPLSASGNTGELFF	TGTGCCAGCTCACCACTTTCGGCTAGCGGCAACACCGGGGAGCTGTTTTTT
.	.	TRBV28	TRBJ1-6	14	CASSSLRTGSPLHF	TGTGCCAGCAGTTCTCTAAGAACGGGTTCACCCCTCCACTTT
TRBD2	once	TRBV5-5	TRBJ2-7	14	CASSFASGTYEQYF	TGTGCCAGCAGCTTCGCTAGCGGCACCTACGAGCAGTACTTC
TRBD1	once	TRBV19	TRBJ1-1	15	CASSTDRGQNTEAFF	TGTGCCAGTAGCACGGACAGGGGGCAGAACACTGAAGCTTTCTTT
.	.	TRBV18	TRBJ1-1	16	CASSPLQGPMNTEAFF	TGTGCCAGCTCACCACTGCAGGGCCCTATGAACACTGAAGCTTTCTTT
.	.	TRBV5-6	TRBJ2-7	15	CASSLLDRRTYEQYF	TGTGCCAGCAGCTTGTTGGACCGACGGACCTACGAGCAGTACTTC
TRBD2	once	TRBV27	TRBJ2-1	16	CASRREGLAGGVEQFF	TGTGCCAGCAGAAGGGAAGGACTAGCGGGAGGGGTTGAGCAGTTCTTC
.	.	TRBV18	TRBJ1-1	13	CASSLKDRAEAFF	TGTGCCAGCTCACTGAAAGACCGGGCTGAAGCTTTCTTT
TRBD1	.	TRBV28	TRBJ1-5	16	CASSLSFKQGFQPQHF	TGTGCCAGCAGTTTATCGTTTAAACAGGGGTTTCAGCCCCAGCATTTT
TRBD2	.	TRBV6-5	TRBJ2-7	14	CASGGLAGIGEQYF	TGTGCCAGCGGGGGACTAGCGGGAATCGGCGAGCAGTACTTC
.	.	TRBV9	TRBJ2-2	13	CASSDLNTGELFF	TGTGCCAGCAGCGACCTGAACACCGGGGAGCTGTTTTTT
TRBD2	.	TRBV9	TRBJ2-3	20	CASSVGLAGGPGPTDYTQYF	TGTGCCAGCAGCGTAGGGTTAGCGGGAGGGCCTGGTCCCACGGATTATACGCAGTATTTT
.	once	TRBV27	TRBJ1-5	16	CASSSRGGSRNQPQHF	TGTGCCAGCAGTTCCCGCGGGGGTTCTAGAAATCAGCCCCAGCATTTT
TRBD2	.	TRBV10-3	TRBJ2-3	16	CAMGIGGGPGADTQYF	TGTGCCATGGGGATTGGGGGAGGGCCGGGCGCAGATACGCAGTATTTT
.	.	TRBV11-3	TRBJ2-1	12	CASSTTYNEQFF	TGTGCCAGCAGCACGACGTACAATGAGCAGTTCTTC
.	.	TRBV5-1	TRBJ2-7	13	CASSLEVGREQYF	TGCGCCAGCAGCTTGGAGGTCGGAAGGGAGCAGTACTTC
.	few	TRBV14	TRBJ1-2	13	CASSLGGTGGYTF	TGTGCCAGCAGCCTAGGGGGGACGGGCGGCTACACCTTC
.	.	TRBV27	TRBJ2-7	14	CASSLRLAGYEQYF	TGTGCCAGCAGTTTGAGGCTAGCTGGGTACGAGCAGTACTTC
TRBD2	.	TRBV7-2	TRBJ2-7	14	CASRRLANSYEQYF	TGTGCCAGCAGGAGACTAGCCAACTCCTACGAGCAGTACTTC
TRBD1	.	TRBV10-3	TRBJ2-7	15	CAISKGQGAQYEQYF	TGTGCCATCAGTAAGGGACAGGGGGCTCAATACGAGCAGTACTTC
.	.	TRBV6-1	TRBJ2-6	14	CASHRVSGANVLTF	TGTGCCAGCCACAGGGTAAGCGGGGCCAACGTCCTGACTTTC
.	.	TRBV15	TRBJ2-2	15	CATSRVGENTGELFF	TGTGCCACCAGCAGAGTGGGGGAAAACACCGGGGAGCTGTTTTTT
.	.	TRBV29-1	TRBJ1-4	14	CSEIFEFSGEKLFF	TGCAGCGAAATTTTTGAATTTTCGGGCGAAAAACTGTTTTTT
TRBD1	.	TRBV5-6	TRBJ2-7	17	CASSPQSPWTGTYEQYF	TGTGCCAGCAGCCCGCAAAGCCCGTGGACAGGGACCTACGAGCAGTACTTC
.	once	TRBV30	TRBJ2-1	12	CAWTNRVNEQFF	TGTGCCTGGACGAACAGGGTCAATGAGCAGTTCTTC
.	.	TRBV7-6	TRBJ2-1	11	CASSRGFEQFF	TGTGCCAGCAGCCGTGGGTTCGAGCAGTTCTTC